This T cell receptor beta chain appears in the sequencing data of a study of blood T cell repertoires in COVID-19. At the level of the study: COVID-19 samples, acute and convalescent, were from the United States, Italy and Spain. PBMCs, B-cell-depleted T cells, or T cells were the source of the cDNA or gDNA that made up the material.

Study processing details: The authors estimated nucleated cell counts from reference gene primer amplification. Method: immunoSEQ multiplex PCR; TCRdb's copy keeps in-frame clones and lacks some. The D gene and trimming were derived from the DNA, and the V and J assignments and clone size from that table. The table lists some 150,000 clones, about 80% of them singletons. With 3 bases removed from V and 1 base from J, the gap between germline ends came to 11 bases. Per germline, CDR1 DFQATT and CDR2 SNEGSKA (reference sequence). The CDR3 spans 14 residues. Input material: peripheral blood. The rearrangement uses TRBV20-1 and TRBJ2-3, with D perhaps matching TRBD2 (6 bases). The TCR originated in a human donor with acute or convalescent COVID-19. The donor label of this sample is uncertain. This chain's CDR3 is CSASPGLGTDTQYF. The CDR3 nucleotides are TGCAGTGCTAGTCCGGGACTCGGCACAGATACGCAGTATTTT.